The rows below give T cell receptor beta chains drawn from one sample of a study of blood T cell repertoires in COVID-19. Assay: immunoSEQ multiplex PCR; the TCRdb copy retains only in-frame clones and omits some. In the table there are around 58,000 clones, roughly 80% of which are singletons. Sequencing was performed on PBMCs or T cells enriched from blood (not recorded which). These receptors originate from a woman in her 40s with acute COVID-19. Each CDR3 is given with its conserved first and last residue. A D gene is named only where the DNA matches it firmly. Expanded clones get a size class; other rows say once, few or many, or leave the size out.

length: 16; J: TRBJ1-5; size: -; D: -; V: TRBV24-1; DNA: TGTGCCACCAGTGACTCCTATAGGGGTAACAATCAGCCCCAGCATTTT; CDR3: CATSDSYRGNNQPQHF
length: 13; J: TRBJ2-7; size: -; D: TRBD1; V: TRBV12-3/TRBV12-4; DNA: TGTGCCAGCAGTGACAGGGCCAGCTACGAGCAGTACTTC; CDR3: CASSDRASYEQYF
length: 16; J: TRBJ2-1; size: -; D: TRBD1; V: TRBV6-5; DNA: TGTGCCAGCAGTTACTTCCGACAGGGGGACCACAATGAGCAGTTCTTC; CDR3: CASSYFRQGDHNEQFF
length: 15; J: TRBJ1-5; size: -; D: -; V: TRBV7-2; DNA: TGTGCCAGCAGCTTAGGCGGCTGGAGCAATCAGCCCCAGCATTTT; CDR3: CASSLGGWSNQPQHF
length: 12; J: TRBJ1-2; size: -; D: -; V: TRBV29-1; DNA: TGCAGCGTTAGTCAGACAGACTATGGCTACACCTTC; CDR3: CSVSQTDYGYTF
length: 13; J: TRBJ2-1; size: -; D: -; V: TRBV10-3; DNA: TGTGCCATCAGACGGAACGAACTAGTTGAGCAGTTCTTC; CDR3: CAIRRNELVEQFF
length: 15; J: TRBJ2-1; size: -; D: TRBD2; V: TRBV5-4; DNA: TGTGCCAGCAGCCCAAGCGGGGCGAACCCCCATGAGCAGTTCTTC; CDR3: CASSPSGANPHEQFF
length: 11; J: TRBJ1-2; size: -; D: -; V: TRBV10-3; DNA: TGTGCCATCAGTGAGCTTCAGGGCTACACCTTC; CDR3: CAISELQGYTF
length: 15; J: TRBJ2-2; size: -; D: -; V: TRBV5-5; DNA: TGTGCCAGCAGCTTTTATGATCGCGTCACCGGGGAGCTGTTTTTT; CDR3: CASSFYDRVTGELFF
length: 13; J: TRBJ1-5; size: -; D: -; V: TRBV2; DNA: TGTGCCAGCGGTCGAGGAAGAAATCAGCCCCAGCATTTT; CDR3: CASGRGRNQPQHF
length: 15; J: TRBJ1-6; size: -; D: -; V: TRBV7-6; DNA: TGTGCCAGCAGCTTTCTCCCAGCCTATAATTCACCCCTCCACTTT; CDR3: CASSFLPAYNSPLHF
length: 16; J: TRBJ1-6; size: -; D: -; V: TRBV27; DNA: TGTGCCAGCAGTTTAAGGCGGCGGAGTGGTGATTCACCCCTCCACTTT; CDR3: CASSLRRRSGDSPLHF
length: 14; J: TRBJ1-6; size: -; D: TRBD1; V: TRBV5-4; DNA: TGTGCCAGCAGCCCGACAGGGGCCGATTCACCCCTCCACTTT; CDR3: CASSPTGADSPLHF
length: 16; J: TRBJ2-7; size: -; D: TRBD1; V: TRBV5-1; DNA: TGCGCCAGCAGCTTGGGGACAGGGGCCACCTCCTACGAGCAGTACTTC; CDR3: CASSLGTGATSYEQYF
length: 15; J: TRBJ1-4; size: few; D: -; V: TRBV27; DNA: TGTGCCAGCAGTTTAATGTCGCAGGGTGGGGAAAAACTGTTTTTT; CDR3: CASSLMSQGGEKLFF
length: 15; J: TRBJ2-1; size: -; D: -; V: TRBV3-1/TRBV3-2; DNA: TGTGCCAGCAGCCAAGATGTACAGATTTCGAATGAGCAGTTCTTC; CDR3: CASSQDVQISNEQFF
length: 14; J: TRBJ2-3; size: -; D: -; V: TRBV10-3; DNA: TGTGCCATCAGTAAAGAGGCGGAGGTAGATACGCAGTATTTT; CDR3: CAISKEAEVDTQYF
length: 17; J: TRBJ2-1; size: -; D: TRBD1; V: TRBV19; DNA: TGTGCCAGTAGGCCAAGGACAGGGGGGGGCTCCTACAATGAGCAGTTCTTC; CDR3: CASRPRTGGGSYNEQFF
length: 13; J: TRBJ1-3; size: -; D: -; V: TRBV7-8; DNA: TGTGCCAGCAGCTCGGACAGTGGAAACACCATATATTTT; CDR3: CASSSDSGNTIYF
length: 15; J: TRBJ2-3; size: -; D: TRBD2; V: TRBV7-9; DNA: TGTGCCAGCAGCTTAGTTGGTAGCGGGGGTACCCCGGGTTATTTT; CDR3: CASSLVGSGGTPGYF
length: 12; J: TRBJ1-2; size: -; D: -; V: TRBV27; DNA: TGTGCCAGCAGACAGGGTCCCCGGGGCTACACCTTC; CDR3: CASRQGPRGYTF
length: 13; J: TRBJ2-7; size: -; D: -; V: TRBV4-2; DNA: TGTGCCAGCAGCCAGTATCCCTCGGGCGAGCAGTACTTC; CDR3: CASSQYPSGEQYF
length: 14; J: TRBJ1-5; size: few; D: -; V: TRBV27; DNA: TGTGCCAGTAGAGACACTTTGGGCCATCAGCCCCAGCATTTT; CDR3: CASRDTLGHQPQHF
length: 16; J: TRBJ1-5; size: -; D: -; V: TRBV28; DNA: TGTGCCAGCAGTTTTTTACAGGCAGGCGGCAATCAGCCCCAGCATTTT; CDR3: CASSFLQAGGNQPQHF
length: 13; J: TRBJ1-1; size: -; D: -; V: TRBV19; DNA: TGTGCCAGCCGGGACGGGGGGCTCACTGAAGCTTTCTTT; CDR3: CASRDGGLTEAFF
length: 14; J: TRBJ1-4; size: -; D: TRBD1; V: TRBV7-9; DNA: TGTGCCAGCAGCACCAGGGGGTATAGTGAAAAACTGTTTTTT; CDR3: CASSTRGYSEKLFF
length: 19; J: TRBJ2-1; size: -; D: TRBD2; V: TRBV9; DNA: TGTGCCAGCAGCGTAGTAGATCCAGCGGGAGCCATGGGCAGGCATGAGCAGTTCTTC; CDR3: CASSVVDPAGAMGRHEQFF
length: 17; J: TRBJ2-6; size: -; D: -; V: TRBV19; DNA: TGTGCCAGTAGTATAGGAGGGCAGTCCTCCGGAGCCAACGTCCTGACTTTC; CDR3: CASSIGGQSSGANVLTF
length: 15; J: TRBJ2-7; size: few; D: -; V: TRBV7-9; DNA: TGTGCCAGCAGCTTGGCTAGCGCTAGATCGGGGGAGCAGTACTTC; CDR3: CASSLASARSGEQYF
length: 12; J: TRBJ2-1; size: once; D: -; V: TRBV18; DNA: TGTGCCAGCTCAACTAGGGCGGATGAGCAGTTCTTC; CDR3: CASSTRADEQFF
length: 15; J: TRBJ1-5; size: -; D: TRBD1; V: TRBV5-5; DNA: TGTGCCAGCAGCTTGGCTACAGGGGTTCGTCAGCCCCAGCATTTT; CDR3: CASSLATGVRQPQHF
length: 20; J: TRBJ1-6; size: -; D: -; V: TRBV10-3; DNA: TGTGCCATCAGTGAGTCAGGGCCACAGGCCCTCGGCTCTTACAATTCACCCCTCCACTTT; CDR3: CAISESGPQALGSYNSPLHF